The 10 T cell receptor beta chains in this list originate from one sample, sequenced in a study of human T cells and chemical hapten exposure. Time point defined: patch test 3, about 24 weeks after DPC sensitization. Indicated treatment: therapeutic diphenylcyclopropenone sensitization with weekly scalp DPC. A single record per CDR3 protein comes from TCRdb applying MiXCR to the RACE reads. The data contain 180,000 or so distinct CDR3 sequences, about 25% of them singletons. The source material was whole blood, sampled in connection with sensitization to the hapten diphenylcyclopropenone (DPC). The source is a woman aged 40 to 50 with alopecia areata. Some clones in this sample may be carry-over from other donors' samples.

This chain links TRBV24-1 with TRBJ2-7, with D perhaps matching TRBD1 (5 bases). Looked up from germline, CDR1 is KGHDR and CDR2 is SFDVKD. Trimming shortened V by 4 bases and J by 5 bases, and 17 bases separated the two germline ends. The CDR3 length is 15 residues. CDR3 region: CATSDRTQGANEQYF. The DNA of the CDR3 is TGTGCCACCAGTGACCGGACCCAAGGGGCGAACGAGCAGTACTTC.

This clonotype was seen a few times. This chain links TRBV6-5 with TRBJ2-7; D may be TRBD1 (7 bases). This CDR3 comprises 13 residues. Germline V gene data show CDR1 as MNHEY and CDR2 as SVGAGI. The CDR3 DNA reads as TGTGACTGTGGGGGGACAGATTCCTACGAGCAGTACTTC. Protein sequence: CDCGGTDSYEQYF.

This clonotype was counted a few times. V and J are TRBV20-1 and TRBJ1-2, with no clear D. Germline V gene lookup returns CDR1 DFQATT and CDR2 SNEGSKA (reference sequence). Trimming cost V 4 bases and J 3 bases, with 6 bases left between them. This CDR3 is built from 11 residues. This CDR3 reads CSATGDYGYTF. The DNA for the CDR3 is TGCAGTGCTACCGGGGACTATGGCTACACCTTC.

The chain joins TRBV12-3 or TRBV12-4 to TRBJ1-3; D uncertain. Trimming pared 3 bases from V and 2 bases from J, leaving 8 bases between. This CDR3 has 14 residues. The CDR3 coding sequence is TGTGCCAGCAGTTTGGGTGCTACTGGAAACACCATATATTTT. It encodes CASSLGATGNTIYF.

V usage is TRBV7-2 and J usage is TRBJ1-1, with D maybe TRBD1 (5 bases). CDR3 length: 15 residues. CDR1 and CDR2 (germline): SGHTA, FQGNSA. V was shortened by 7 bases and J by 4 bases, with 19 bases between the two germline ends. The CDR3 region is CASILGVGEGTEAFF. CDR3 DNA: TGTGCCAGCATTTTAGGGGTTGGGGAGGGCACTGAAGCTTTCTTT. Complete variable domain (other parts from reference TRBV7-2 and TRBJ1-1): GAGVSQSPSNKVTEKGKDVELRCDPISGHTALYWYRQSLGQGLEFLIYFQGNSAPDKSGLPSDRFSAERTGGSVSTLTIQRTQQEDSAVYLCASILGVGEGTEAFFGQGTRLTVV.

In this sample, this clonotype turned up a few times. CDR3 sequence: CASSLNPGAHDTDTQYF. The CDR3, as DNA: TGTGCCAGCAGCTTAAATCCCGGGGCACACGACACAGATACGCAGTATTTT. This chain links TRBV7-3 with TRBJ2-3; either TRBD1 or TRBD2 may fit D (5 bases each). The CDR3 covers 17 residues. Trimming cost V 1 base and J 2 bases, with 16 bases left between them. Germline CDR1 SGHTA, CDR2 FQGTGA.

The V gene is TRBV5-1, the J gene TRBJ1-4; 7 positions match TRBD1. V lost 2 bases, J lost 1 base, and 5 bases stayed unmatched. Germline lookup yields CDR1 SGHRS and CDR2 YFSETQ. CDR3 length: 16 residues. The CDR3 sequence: CASSFGAGGTNEKLFF. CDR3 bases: TGCGCCAGCAGCTTTGGGGCAGGGGGAACTAATGAAAAACTGTTTTTT.

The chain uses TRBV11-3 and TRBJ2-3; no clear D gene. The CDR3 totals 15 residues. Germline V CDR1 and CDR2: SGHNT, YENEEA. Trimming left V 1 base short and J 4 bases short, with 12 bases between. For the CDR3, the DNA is TGTGCCAGCAGCTTAGGCTATGACCCAGCAGATACGCAGTATTTT. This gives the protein CASSLGYDPADTQYF. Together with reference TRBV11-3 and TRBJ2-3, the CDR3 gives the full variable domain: EAGVVQSPRYKIIEKKQPVAFWCNPISGHNTLYWYLQNLGQGPELLIRYENEEAVDDSQLPKDRFSAERLKGVDSTLKIQPAELGDSAVYLCASSLGYDPADTQYFGPGTRLTVL.

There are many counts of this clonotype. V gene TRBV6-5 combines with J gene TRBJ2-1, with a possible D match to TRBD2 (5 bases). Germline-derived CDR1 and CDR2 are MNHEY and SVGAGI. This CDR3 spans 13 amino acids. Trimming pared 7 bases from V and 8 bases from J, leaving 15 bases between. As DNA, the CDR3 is TGTGCCAGCACCCTAGCTAGTCGGCATGAGCAGTTCTTC. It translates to CASTLASRHEQFF.

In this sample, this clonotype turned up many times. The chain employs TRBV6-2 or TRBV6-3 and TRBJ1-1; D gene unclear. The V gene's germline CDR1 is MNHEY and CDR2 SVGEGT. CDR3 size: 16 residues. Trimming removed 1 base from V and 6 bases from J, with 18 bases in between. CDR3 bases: TGTGCCAGCAGTTACTACCCAGCTTGGGGATGGGCTGAAGCTTTCTTT. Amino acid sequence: CASSYYPAWGWAEAFF.